Presented here are 4 T cell receptor beta chains from one specimen sequenced in a study of blood T cells in healthy people across ages. Alongside a J-beta primer mix, a sample-barcoded 5' primer served in a second PCR lasting roughly 7 to 11 cycles. TCRdb reprocessed the 5' RACE reads via MiXCR and lists one record per CDR3 protein. This repertoire shows roughly 830,000 distinct CDR3 sequences, around two thirds found once; its top ten account for roughly a quarter. The source material was blood. The source is a man aged 30 to 45 in good health.

The chain links TRBV11-2 to TRBJ2-1; D uncertain. The CDR3 length is 14 residues. Germline loops: CDR1 SGHAT, CDR2 FQNNGV. V lost 1 base and J 10 bases, leaving 14 bases between the germline ends. The CDR3 nucleotides read TGTGCCAGCAGCTTAGGAGTAAGGGAATACGAGCAGTTCTTC. Its translation: CASSLGVREYEQFF. The whole variable domain, filled in from reference TRBV11-2 and TRBJ2-1, reads EAGVAQSPRYKIIEKRQSVAFWCNPISGHATLYWYQQILGQGPKLLIQFQNNGVVDDSQLPKDRFSAERLKGVDSTLKIQPAKLEDSAVYLCASSLGVREYEQFFGPGTRLTVL.

This clonotype has just a few counts. The chain carries TRBV6-2 or TRBV6-3 and TRBJ2-1, with 12 bases lining up with TRBD2. The CDR3 consists of 16 residues. With 6 bases clipped from V and 6 bases from J, the junction kept 9 bases outside the gene matches. Germline V CDR1 and CDR2: MNHEY, SVGEGT. The CDR3 nucleotides are TGTGCCAGCAGACCCCCTAGCGGGGGGGCCGTCAATGAGCAGTTCTTC. It yields the protein CASRPPSGGAVNEQFF.

J is TRBJ2-3 and V is TRBV12-3 or TRBV12-4; tentative D call: TRBD1 (6 bases). V gave up 6 bases and J gave up 3 bases, with 10 bases separating them. The CDR3 runs to 13 residues. Written as DNA, the CDR3 is TGTGCCAGCAGGGGGGCCGGAACAGATACGCAGTATTTT. It is translated as CASRGAGTDTQYF.

The J gene is TRBJ2-7, the V gene TRBV10-3; tentative D call: TRBD1 (6 bases). Between the trimmed V and J ends, which lost 10 bases and 1 base, there was a span of 11 bases. CDR1 ENHRY and CDR2 SYGVKD come from the germline V gene. This CDR3 has 12 amino acids. DNA for the CDR3: TGTGCCACCAGGGACATATCCTACGAGCAGTACTTC. As protein: CATRDISYEQYF.